Listed here are 20 T cell receptor beta chains from one sample, sequenced in a study of blood T cell repertoires in COVID-19. Only in-frame clones appear in the TCRdb table, and some are missing; sequencing was by immunoSEQ multiplex PCR. Of approximately 94,000 clones in the sample, almost 80% were seen once. The specimen sequenced was peripheral blood. All receptors derive from a woman between 65 and 79 years old with acute or convalescent COVID-19.

This clone was counted ten times or more. The chain couples TRBV7-9 to TRBJ1-2, with D maybe TRBD1 (5 bases). The CDR3 extends over 15 amino acids. The germline V gene encodes CDR1 SEHNR and CDR2 FQNEAQ (reference sequence). Trimming pared 5 bases from V and 4 bases from J, leaving 17 bases between. In DNA form, the CDR3 reads TGTGCCAGCAGCCCCCCTCAGGGATTGCTCTATGGCTACACCTTC. Amino acids: CASSPPQGLLYGYTF.

V gene TRBV7-3 combines with J gene TRBJ2-4, with D perhaps matching TRBD1 (7 bases). The CDR3 has 17 amino acids. Trimming took off 1 base at V and 1 base at J, with 14 bases between the two ends. The germline gives CDR1 SGHTA, CDR2 FQGTGA. This chain's CDR3 is CASSLNSPGGAKNIQYF. CDR3 DNA: TGTGCCAGCAGCTTAAACAGTCCAGGGGGGGCCAAAAACATTCAGTACTTC. Supplemented by reference TRBV7-3 and TRBJ2-4, the full variable domain reads GAGVSQTPSNKVTEKGKYVELRCDPISGHTALYWYRQSLGQGPEFLIYFQGTGAADDSGLPNDRFFAVRPEGSVSTLKIQRTERGDSAVYLCASSLNSPGGAKNIQYFGAGTRLSVL.

CDR3 coding DNA: TGTGCCTGGGGGACTAGAGAGGGGAATTCACCCCTCCACTTT. Protein sequence: CAWGTREGNSPLHF. V and J are TRBV30 and TRBJ1-6, with D possibly being TRBD1 (5 bases). The CDR3 is 14 residues long. With 5 bases removed from V and 7 bases from J, the gap between germline ends came to 15 bases. Germline values: CDR1 GTSNPN, CDR2 SVGIG (reference sequence).

The rearrangement uses TRBV5-4 and TRBJ2-7; D is perhaps TRBD1 (5 bases). Germline values: CDR1 SGHNT, CDR2 YYREEE (reference sequence). This CDR3 is built from 13 residues. The V end was cut by 6 bases, the J end by 1 base, with 11 bases between. CDR3 DNA sequence: TGTGCCAGCACTCAGGGTCTGTCCTACGAGCAGTACGTC. Amino acid sequence: CASTQGLSYEQYV.

The V call is TRBV30, the J call TRBJ2-5, with 7 positions matching TRBD1. CDR1 is GTSNPN, CDR2 SVGIG, per germline (reference sequence). This CDR3 contains 13 residues. The V segment lost 3 bases and the J segment 2 bases; nucleotides outside the gene matches: 3. CDR3 region: CAWRIRGQETQYF. In DNA, the CDR3 is TGTGCCTGGAGGATCAGGGGGCAAGAGACCCAGTACTTC.

This chain uses TRBV9 with TRBJ2-1; 13 nucleotides match TRBD2. The CDR3 sequence is 16 residues long. CDR1 and CDR2 (germline): SGDLS, YYNGEE. V dropped 4 bases and J dropped 4; count of bases not matched to a gene: 5. CDR3 in amino acids: CASSSRLAGGYNEQFF. CDR3 sequence (DNA): TGTGCCAGCAGCTCTCGACTAGCGGGGGGTTACAATGAGCAGTTCTTC.

The table lists this clone with a count of one. The rearrangement joins TRBV24-1 to TRBJ1-5; D remains unclear. V was cut by 7 bases and J by 3 bases, with 9 bases left in between. The CDR3 sequence is 13 residues long. Germline CDR1 and CDR2: KGHDR and SFDVKD. The CDR3 DNA sequence: TGTGCCACCAGCGACAACAACAATCAGCCCCAGCATTTT. Amino acid sequence: CATSDNNNQPQHF.

This clone occurred once. The chain is built from TRBV3-1 (or the pseudogene TRBV3-2) and TRBJ1-4, with a tentative D call TRBD1 (5 bases). Trimming shortened V by 4 bases and J by 4 bases, and 13 bases separated the two germline ends. The CDR3 runs 15 residues. Germline V CDR1 and CDR2: LGHDT, YNNKEL (reference sequence). The CDR3, as DNA: TGTGCCAGCAGCCCACCGTCCGGGGGTAATGAAAAACTGTTTTTT. Its protein product is CASSPPSGGNEKLFF.

This clone was seen a few times. The J gene is TRBJ2-3, the V gene TRBV18, with D possibly being TRBD2 (5 bases). The length of the CDR3 is 17 residues. Trimming left V 0 bases short and J 0 bases short, with 13 bases between. CDR1 and CDR2 (germline): KGHSH, LQKENI. CDR3 sequence (DNA): TGTGCCAGCTCACCACCCCTCATGACGGGGAGCACAGATACGCAGTATTTT. Amino acids: CASSPPLMTGSTDTQYF.

The chain is built from TRBV6-5 and TRBJ1-6; possibly TRBD1 for D (5 bases). Deletions cut 0 bases from V and 7 bases from J, with 10 bases between. CDR3 length equals 15 residues. Germline-derived CDR1 and CDR2 are MNHEY and SVGAGI. The DNA of the CDR3 is TGTGCCAGCAGTTACTCCGGCAGGGTCAATTCACCCCTCCACTTT. It is translated as CASSYSGRVNSPLHF.

This rearrangement joins TRBV7-3 to TRBJ2-1; 9 bases line up with TRBD2. Trimming took 1 base from V and 7 from J; bases not matched to a gene: 2. CDR3 length: 14 residues. Germline V gives CDR1 SGHTA, CDR2 FQGTGA. The CDR3 loop is CASSLSGGANEQFF. The CDR3 nucleotides read TGTGCCAGCAGCTTAAGCGGGGGGGCAAATGAGCAGTTCTTC.

The chain uses TRBV6-5 and TRBJ2-5; TRBD2 agrees at 7 bases. J gave up 11 bases and V 8 bases, and 20 bases lay outside the gene matches. The CDR3 runs 15 residues. From germline, CDR1 is MNHEY and CDR2 SVGAGI. The CDR3 spells CASGDGGGNPPSQYF. DNA for the CDR3: TGTGCCAGCGGCGATGGGGGAGGGAACCCTCCTTCTCAGTACTTC.

This clone was recorded a few times. V is TRBV9 and J is TRBJ2-3; 11 positions match TRBD2. V trimming: 2 bases; J trimming: 5 bases; junction bases outside the gene matches: 4. Germline loops: CDR1 SGDLS, CDR2 YYNGEE. The CDR3 spans 15 residues. The CDR3 DNA follows: TGTGCCAGCAGCGTCTTAGCGGGGGGGGTAGATACGCAGTATTTT. This sequence encodes CASSVLAGGVDTQYF.

This chain uses TRBV5-4 with TRBJ2-3, with 11 nucleotides matching TRBD2. Losses at the gene ends were 4 bases for V and 2 bases for J; bases not matched to a gene: 15. The CDR3 sequence is 19 residues long. The germline V gene has CDR1 SGHNT and CDR2 YYREEE (reference sequence). In DNA form, the CDR3 reads TGTGCCAGCAGCCCGTCTAGCGGGGGGCACCTTTTTCTCACAGATACGCAGTATTTT. Its translation: CASSPSSGGHLFLTDTQYF.

This chain links TRBV2 with TRBJ2-4; weak D call: TRBD2 (7 bases). Trimming removed 6 bases at V and 0 bases at J, with 15 bases between. Germline V gene lookup returns CDR1 SNHLY and CDR2 FYNNEI. This CDR3 has 16 amino acids. CDR3 in DNA: TGTGCCAGCAGGCAGTTGGGGGGGGCAGCCAAAAACATTCAGTACTTC. It encodes CASRQLGGAAKNIQYF.

The V call is TRBV10-3, the J call TRBJ2-7, with 9 bases fitting TRBD1. V trimming: 8 bases; J trimming: 10 bases; junction bases outside the gene matches: 15. Germline CDR1 is ENHRY and CDR2 is SYGVKD. This CDR3 comprises 14 residues. The CDR3: CAISGTRTGEGQYF. CDR3 bases: TGTGCCATCTCCGGGACCCGGACAGGGGAAGGACAGTACTTC.

The chain links TRBV6-2 or TRBV6-3 to TRBJ1-6; possible D gene TRBD1, 5 bases. V was shortened by 6 bases and J by 5 bases, with 14 bases between the two germline ends. From germline, CDR1 is MNHEY and CDR2 SVGEGT. CDR3 length: 15 amino acids. CDR3 amino acids: CASRYDSLDNSPLHF. The CDR3 nucleotides read TGTGCCAGCAGGTACGACAGTCTTGATAATTCACCCCTCCACTTT.

CDR3 amino acids: CASTYPGANVLTF. CDR3 nucleotide sequence: TGTGCCAGCACCTACCCTGGGGCCAACGTCCTGACTTTC. V is TRBV9 and J is TRBJ2-6; no firm D call. The CDR3 is 13 residues long. Germline loops: CDR1 SGDLS, CDR2 YYNGEE. Trimming pared 6 bases from V and 2 bases from J, leaving 6 bases between. Drawing the rest from reference TRBV9 and TRBJ2-6, the complete variable domain is DSGVTQTPKHLITATGQRVTLRCSPRSGDLSVYWYQQSLDQGLQFLIQYYNGEERAKGNILERFSAQQFPDLHSELNLSSLELGDSALYFCASTYPGANVLTFGAGSRLTVL.

This clone came up a few times. The gene calls are TRBV25-1 and TRBJ1-2; TRBD1 aligns across 9 bases. This CDR3 is built from 13 residues. J was trimmed by 4 bases and V by 6 bases; bases with no gene match: 3. The germline CDR1 and CDR2 sequences are MGHDK and SYGVNS. CDR3 in amino acids: CASRGGQGYGYTF. The CDR3 DNA is TGTGCCAGCAGGGGGGGACAGGGCTATGGCTACACCTTC.

The chain carries TRBV5-6 and TRBJ2-5; TRBD1 agrees at 7 bases. The germline V gene has CDR1 SGHDT and CDR2 YYEEEE. After removal of 1 base from V and 0 bases from J, the junction contained 3 bases not matched to a gene. This CDR3 region has 15 residues. In DNA form, the CDR3 reads TGTGCCAGCAGCTTGCTGGACAGGAACCAAGAGACCCAGTACTTC. It is translated as CASSLLDRNQETQYF.